Listed below are T cell receptor beta chains from one sample, sequenced in a study of T cells after yellow fever vaccination. TCRdb used MiXCR to reprocess the 5' RACE reads, holding one entry per CDR3 protein. The sample consists of just under 600,000 distinct CDR3 sequences, roughly 12% of them appearing once. The starting material was PBMCs, obtained on the day of the yellow fever booster vaccination. The origin of the receptors is a man between 25 and 39 years old who received the YFV17D yellow fever vaccine. CDR3s include the opening cysteine and the closing phenylalanine or tryptophan. The D gene is left open where the match is weak. Clone size, where shown, is once, few, many, or a class for clones that have expanded.

clone_size: few; j_call: TRBJ1-5; d_call: NA; v_call: TRBV28; cdr3_length: 15; cdr3_nt: TGTGCCAGCAGTTCTTACCCCAGCAGCAATCAGCCCCAGCATTTT; cdr3_aa: CASSSYPSSNQPQHF
clone_size: NA; j_call: TRBJ2-1; d_call: TRBD2; v_call: TRBV5-5; cdr3_length: 16; cdr3_nt: TGTGCCAGCAGCTACAACCTAGCGGGAGAGTACAATGAGCAGTTCTTC; cdr3_aa: CASSYNLAGEYNEQFF
clone_size: few; j_call: TRBJ2-3; d_call: NA; v_call: TRBV12-3/TRBV12-4; cdr3_length: 17; cdr3_nt: TGTGCCAGCACCCCCAGGCTCCGGGACACCCGCACAGATACGCAGTATTTT; cdr3_aa: CASTPRLRDTRTDTQYF
clone_size: NA; j_call: TRBJ2-6; d_call: NA; v_call: TRBV9; cdr3_length: 16; cdr3_nt: TGTGCCAGCAGCGTAGGGCCCAGAGGGGGGGCCAACGTCCTGACTTTC; cdr3_aa: CASSVGPRGGANVLTF
clone_size: few; j_call: TRBJ2-1; d_call: NA; v_call: TRBV11-2; cdr3_length: 13; cdr3_nt: TGTGCCAGCAGCTTGTGGAAGGGGAATGAGCAGTTCTTC; cdr3_aa: CASSLWKGNEQFF
clone_size: NA; j_call: TRBJ2-3; d_call: TRBD2; v_call: TRBV20-1; cdr3_length: 15; cdr3_nt: TGCAGTGCTTCACCTAGCGGGAGAAACACAGATACGCAGTATTTT; cdr3_aa: CSASPSGRNTDTQYF
clone_size: few; j_call: TRBJ2-7; d_call: TRBD2; v_call: TRBV28; cdr3_length: 14; cdr3_nt: TGTGCCAGCATAGGTGCTAGCGGCTCCTACGAGCAGTACTTC; cdr3_aa: CASIGASGSYEQYF
clone_size: NA; j_call: TRBJ2-3; d_call: NA; v_call: TRBV14; cdr3_length: 13; cdr3_nt: TGTGCCAGCAGCGGGATAGCCGGAGATACGCAGTATTTT; cdr3_aa: CASSGIAGDTQYF
clone_size: few; j_call: TRBJ2-7; d_call: NA; v_call: TRBV7-6; cdr3_length: 11; cdr3_nt: TGTGCCAGCAGCGACCAGTACGAGCAGTACTTC; cdr3_aa: CASSDQYEQYF
clone_size: few; j_call: TRBJ2-1; d_call: NA; v_call: TRBV4-3; cdr3_length: 16; cdr3_nt: TGCGCCAGCAGCATATCTCTCGGGAGTTCCTACAATGAGCAGTTCTTC; cdr3_aa: CASSISLGSSYNEQFF
clone_size: NA; j_call: TRBJ1-1; d_call: NA; v_call: TRBV7-8; cdr3_length: 15; cdr3_nt: TGTGCCAGCAGCGAAACCTCCGCCAGGATAGACGGAGCTTTCTTT; cdr3_aa: CASSETSARIDGAFF
clone_size: NA; j_call: TRBJ2-1; d_call: NA; v_call: TRBV12-3/TRBV12-4; cdr3_length: 16; cdr3_nt: TGTGCCAGCAGTTTAGCGCAGACAGGAGGCTACAATGAGCAGTTCTTC; cdr3_aa: CASSLAQTGGYNEQFF
clone_size: few; j_call: TRBJ1-4; d_call: NA; v_call: TRBV12-3/TRBV12-4; cdr3_length: 12; cdr3_nt: TGTGCCAGCAGCTTCGAACGTGAAAAACTGTTTTTT; cdr3_aa: CASSFEREKLFF
clone_size: NA; j_call: TRBJ2-4; d_call: TRBD1; v_call: TRBV20-1; cdr3_length: 14; cdr3_nt: TGCAGTGCTAGCGAGGACAGGGGCAAAAACATTCAGTACTTC; cdr3_aa: CSASEDRGKNIQYF
clone_size: NA; j_call: TRBJ2-5; d_call: NA; v_call: TRBV19; cdr3_length: 12; cdr3_nt: TGTGCCAGTAGACGCCCAGGGGAGACCCAGTACTTC; cdr3_aa: CASRRPGETQYF
clone_size: many; j_call: TRBJ2-3; d_call: NA; v_call: TRBV9; cdr3_length: 14; cdr3_nt: TGTGCCAGCAGCGTAGCGGGAGAGGAAGATACGCAGTATTTT; cdr3_aa: CASSVAGEEDTQYF
clone_size: few; j_call: TRBJ2-2; d_call: NA; v_call: TRBV5-4; cdr3_length: 16; cdr3_nt: TGTGCCAGCAGCTTGGCCCCCGGGGAGAACACCGGGGAGCTGTTTTTT; cdr3_aa: CASSLAPGENTGELFF
clone_size: few; j_call: TRBJ2-3; d_call: NA; v_call: TRBV12-3/TRBV12-4; cdr3_length: 13; cdr3_nt: TGTGCCAGCAGCACAGACCCCACAGATACGCAGTATTTT; cdr3_aa: CASSTDPTDTQYF
clone_size: NA; j_call: TRBJ2-1; d_call: NA; v_call: TRBV5-6; cdr3_length: 15; cdr3_nt: TGTGCCAGCAGCTTGATCGGACTCCCAGCGGATGAGCAGTTCTTC; cdr3_aa: CASSLIGLPADEQFF
clone_size: NA; j_call: TRBJ2-5; d_call: NA; v_call: TRBV12-3/TRBV12-4; cdr3_length: 15; cdr3_nt: TGTGCCAGCAGCAGAAGCGGAGTCGGGCTAGAGACCCAGTACTTC; cdr3_aa: CASSRSGVGLETQYF
clone_size: NA; j_call: TRBJ1-1; d_call: NA; v_call: TRBV4-3; cdr3_length: 14; cdr3_nt: TGCGCCAGCAGCCAAACAGGGACCTTTGTTGAAGCTTTCTTT; cdr3_aa: CASSQTGTFVEAFF
clone_size: NA; j_call: TRBJ2-2; d_call: TRBD2; v_call: TRBV12-3/TRBV12-4; cdr3_length: 17; cdr3_nt: TGTGCCAGCAGTTCGGGACTAGCGGGAGAGGGCACCGGGGAGCTGTTTTTT; cdr3_aa: CASSSGLAGEGTGELFF
clone_size: NA; j_call: TRBJ2-1; d_call: NA; v_call: TRBV18; cdr3_length: 17; cdr3_nt: TGTGCCAGCTCACCTTTGATATCCAGAATGAGATACAATGAGCAGTTCTTC; cdr3_aa: CASSPLISRMRYNEQFF
clone_size: few; j_call: TRBJ2-3; d_call: NA; v_call: TRBV20-1; cdr3_length: 17; cdr3_nt: TGCAGTGCTAGAGGAATAGCTCCCGGGACTAGCACAGATACGCAGTATTTT; cdr3_aa: CSARGIAPGTSTDTQYF